These T cell receptor beta chains were read from a single sample in a study of T cell changes during pregnancy in multiple sclerosis. This table comes from immunoSEQ multiplex PCR, and its TCRdb copy is limited to in-frame clones, with some not included. This table has about 44,000 clones, about nine tenths appearing once. Sample: CD4+ T cells from peripheral blood mononuclear cells, taken after pregnancy. These receptor sequences come from a female donor with multiple sclerosis, enrolled in a pregnancy study. Both conserved end residues are trimmed from each CDR3.

V gene	J gene	CDR3 protein
TRBV9	.	ASSVGVDSAYEQY
TRBV5-6	TRBJ2-1	ASSLDLAGVNEQF
TRBV27	TRBJ2-7	ASSLWAGKTHEQY
TRBV14	TRBJ2-2	ASSRRTSTYTGELF
TRBV6-1	TRBJ2-1	ASTAASSYNEQF
TRBV19	TRBJ2-7	ASSSGAEASYEQY
TRBV4-1	TRBJ1-5	ASSQVSSNQPQH
TRBV18	TRBJ2-2	ASQPGTVTGELF
TRBV7-2	TRBJ2-1	ASSSNRGQGEQF
TRBV7-2	TRBJ1-4	ASSLAQNIRGKLF
TRBV29-1	TRBJ2-6	SVEEVAGVSGANVLT
TRBV11-2	TRBJ2-1	ASSLDLGGGYNEQF
TRBV6-4	TRBJ1-5	ATTTGGSGNQPQH
TRBV28	TRBJ2-6	ASKKWDFLVLT
TRBV7-2	TRBJ2-3	ASSARLAVTDTQY
TRBV5-6	TRBJ2-3	ASSLEGGLLDTQY
TRBV10-1	TRBJ2-2	ASSAAGPGTGELF
TRBV28	TRBJ2-3	ASSLRQGGTDTQY